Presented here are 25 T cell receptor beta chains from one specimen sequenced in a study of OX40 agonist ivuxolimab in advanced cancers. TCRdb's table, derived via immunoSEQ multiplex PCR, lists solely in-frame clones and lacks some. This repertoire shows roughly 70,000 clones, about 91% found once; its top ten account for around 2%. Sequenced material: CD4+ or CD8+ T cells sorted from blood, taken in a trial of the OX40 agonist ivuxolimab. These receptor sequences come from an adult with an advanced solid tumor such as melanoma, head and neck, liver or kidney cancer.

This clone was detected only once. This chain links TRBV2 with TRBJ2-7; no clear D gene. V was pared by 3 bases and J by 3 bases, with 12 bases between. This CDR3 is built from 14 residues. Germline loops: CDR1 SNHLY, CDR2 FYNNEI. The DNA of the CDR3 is TGTGCCAGCAGTGAGGGCAGTCTGGTCTACGAGCAGTACTTC. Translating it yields CASSEGSLVYEQYF.

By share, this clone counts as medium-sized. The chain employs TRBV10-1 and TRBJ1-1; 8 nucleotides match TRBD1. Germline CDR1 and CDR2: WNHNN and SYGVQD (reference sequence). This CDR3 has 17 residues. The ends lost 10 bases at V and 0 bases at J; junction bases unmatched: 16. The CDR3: CAMRTGSRWKMNTEAFF. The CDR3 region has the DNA TGCGCCATGAGGACAGGGTCGAGGTGGAAAATGAACACTGAAGCTTTCTTT.

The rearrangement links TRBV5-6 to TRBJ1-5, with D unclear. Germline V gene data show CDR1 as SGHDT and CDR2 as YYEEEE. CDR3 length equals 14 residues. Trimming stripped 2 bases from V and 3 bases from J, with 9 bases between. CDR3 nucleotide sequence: TGTGCCAGCAGCTTAGAAGGCTCCAATCAGCCCCAGCATTTT. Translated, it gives CASSLEGSNQPQHF.

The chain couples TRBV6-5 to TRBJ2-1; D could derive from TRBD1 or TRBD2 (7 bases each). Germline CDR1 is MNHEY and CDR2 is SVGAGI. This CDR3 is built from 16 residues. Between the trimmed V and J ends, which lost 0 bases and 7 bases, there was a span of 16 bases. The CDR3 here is CASSYSIWQGGNEQFF. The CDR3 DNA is TGTGCCAGCAGTTACTCGATTTGGCAGGGGGGGAATGAGCAGTTCTTC.

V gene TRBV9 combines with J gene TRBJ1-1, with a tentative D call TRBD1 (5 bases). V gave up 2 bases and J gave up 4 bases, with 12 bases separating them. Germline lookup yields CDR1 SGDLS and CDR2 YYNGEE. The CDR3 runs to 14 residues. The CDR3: CASSVEGMATEAFF. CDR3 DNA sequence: TGTGCCAGCAGCGTGGAGGGGATGGCCACTGAAGCTTTCTTT.

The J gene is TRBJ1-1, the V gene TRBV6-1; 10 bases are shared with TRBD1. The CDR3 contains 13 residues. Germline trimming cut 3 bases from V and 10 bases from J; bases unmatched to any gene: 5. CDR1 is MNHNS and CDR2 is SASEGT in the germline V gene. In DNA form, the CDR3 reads TGTGCCAGCAGTGACTCGGGACAGGGGCGAGCTTTCTTT. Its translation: CASSDSGQGRAFF.

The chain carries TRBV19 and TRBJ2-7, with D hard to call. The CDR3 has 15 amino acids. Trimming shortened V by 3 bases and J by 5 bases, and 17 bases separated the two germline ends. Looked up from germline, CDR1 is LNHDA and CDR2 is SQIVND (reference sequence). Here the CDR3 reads CASSILGSITNEQYF. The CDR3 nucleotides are TGTGCCAGTAGTATTTTGGGCAGTATCACCAACGAGCAGTACTTC.

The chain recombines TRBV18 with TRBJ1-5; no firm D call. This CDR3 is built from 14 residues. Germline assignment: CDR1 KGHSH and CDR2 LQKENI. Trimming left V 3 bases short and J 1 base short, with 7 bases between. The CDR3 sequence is CASSPEGSNQPQHF. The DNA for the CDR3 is TGTGCCAGCTCACCTGAGGGAAGCAATCAGCCCCAGCATTTT.

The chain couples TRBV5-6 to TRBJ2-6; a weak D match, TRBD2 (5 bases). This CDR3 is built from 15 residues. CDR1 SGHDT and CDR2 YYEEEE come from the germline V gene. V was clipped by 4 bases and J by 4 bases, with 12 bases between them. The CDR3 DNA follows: TGTGCCAGCAGCCCCCCGGGGTCCGGGGCCAACGTCCTGACTTTC. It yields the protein CASSPPGSGANVLTF.

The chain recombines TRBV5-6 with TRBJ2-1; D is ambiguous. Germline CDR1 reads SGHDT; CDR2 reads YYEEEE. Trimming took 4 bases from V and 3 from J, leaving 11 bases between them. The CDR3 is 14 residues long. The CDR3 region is CASSKWADYNEQFF. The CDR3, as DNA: TGTGCCAGCAGCAAGTGGGCCGACTACAATGAGCAGTTCTTC.

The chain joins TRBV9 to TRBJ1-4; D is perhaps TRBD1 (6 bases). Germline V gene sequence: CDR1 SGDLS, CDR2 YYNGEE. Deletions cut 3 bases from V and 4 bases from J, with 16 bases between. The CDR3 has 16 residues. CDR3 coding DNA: TGTGCCAGCAGCGAAGCATCCGGGACAAGTAATGAAAAACTGTTTTTT. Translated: CASSEASGTSNEKLFF.

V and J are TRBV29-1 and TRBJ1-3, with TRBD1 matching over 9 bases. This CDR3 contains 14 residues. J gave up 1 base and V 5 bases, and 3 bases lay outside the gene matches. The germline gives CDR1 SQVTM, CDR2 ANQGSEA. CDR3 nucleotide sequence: TGCAGCGTTTCACAGGGGGCATCTGGAAACACCATATATTTT. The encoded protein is CSVSQGASGNTIYF.

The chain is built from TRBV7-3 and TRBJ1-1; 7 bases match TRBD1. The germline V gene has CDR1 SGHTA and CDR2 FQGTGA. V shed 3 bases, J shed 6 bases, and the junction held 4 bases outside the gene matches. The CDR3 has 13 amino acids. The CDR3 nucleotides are TGTGCCAGCAGCTTGACAGGGAGCTCTGAAGCTTTCTTT. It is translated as CASSLTGSSEAFF.

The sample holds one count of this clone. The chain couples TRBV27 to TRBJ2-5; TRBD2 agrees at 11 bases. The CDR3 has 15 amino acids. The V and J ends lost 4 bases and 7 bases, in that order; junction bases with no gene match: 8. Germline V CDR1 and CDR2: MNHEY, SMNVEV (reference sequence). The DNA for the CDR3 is TGTGCCAGCAGTTCCGGGACTAGCGGTTTTCTGACCCAGTACTTC. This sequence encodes CASSSGTSGFLTQYF.

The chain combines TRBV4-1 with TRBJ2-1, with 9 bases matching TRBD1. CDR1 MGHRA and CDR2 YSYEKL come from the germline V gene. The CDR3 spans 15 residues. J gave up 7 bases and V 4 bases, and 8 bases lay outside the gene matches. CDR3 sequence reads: CASSRYRDRANEQFF. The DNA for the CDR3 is TGCGCCAGCAGCCGGTACCGGGACAGGGCTAATGAGCAGTTCTTC.

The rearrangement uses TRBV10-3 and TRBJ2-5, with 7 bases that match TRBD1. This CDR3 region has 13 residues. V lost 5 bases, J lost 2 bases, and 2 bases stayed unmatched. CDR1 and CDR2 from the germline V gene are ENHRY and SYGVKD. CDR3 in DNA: TGTGCCATCAGTAAGGGACAGCAAGAGACCCAGTACTTC. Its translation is CAISKGQQETQYF.

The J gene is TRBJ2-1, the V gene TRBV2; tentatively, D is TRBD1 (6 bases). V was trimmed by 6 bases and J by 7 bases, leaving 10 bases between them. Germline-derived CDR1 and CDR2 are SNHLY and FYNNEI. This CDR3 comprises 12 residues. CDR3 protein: CASSSQGNEQFF. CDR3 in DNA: TGTGCCAGCAGCTCCCAGGGGAATGAGCAGTTCTTC. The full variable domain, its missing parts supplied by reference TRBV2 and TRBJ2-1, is EPEVTQTPSHQVTQMGQEVILRCVPISNHLYFYWYRQILGQKVEFLVSFYNNEISEKSEIFDDQFSVERPDGSNFTLKIRSTKLEDSAMYFCASSSQGNEQFFGPGTRLTVL.

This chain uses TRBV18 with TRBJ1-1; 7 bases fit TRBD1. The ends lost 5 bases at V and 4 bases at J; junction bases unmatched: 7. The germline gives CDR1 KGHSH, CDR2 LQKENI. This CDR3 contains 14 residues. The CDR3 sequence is CASSDRTGITEAFF. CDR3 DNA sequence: TGTGCCAGCTCAGATAGGACAGGTATCACTGAAGCTTTCTTT.

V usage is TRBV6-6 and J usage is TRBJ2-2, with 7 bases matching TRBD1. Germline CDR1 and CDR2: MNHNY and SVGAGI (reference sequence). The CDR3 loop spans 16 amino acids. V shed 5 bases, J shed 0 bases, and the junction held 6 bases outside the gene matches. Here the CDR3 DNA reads TGTGCCAGCAGTCTGGGACAGTTTCCGAACACCGGGGAGCTGTTTTTT. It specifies CASSLGQFPNTGELFF.

CDR3 in DNA: TGCAGTGCTACAAGAGAGCAGTACTTC. Its protein is CSATREQYF. The rearrangement uses TRBV20-1 and TRBJ2-7; D is unclear. Trimming left V 4 bases short and J 7 bases short, with 5 bases between. CDR1 DFQATT and CDR2 SNEGSKA come from the germline V gene (reference sequence). The CDR3 runs 9 residues.

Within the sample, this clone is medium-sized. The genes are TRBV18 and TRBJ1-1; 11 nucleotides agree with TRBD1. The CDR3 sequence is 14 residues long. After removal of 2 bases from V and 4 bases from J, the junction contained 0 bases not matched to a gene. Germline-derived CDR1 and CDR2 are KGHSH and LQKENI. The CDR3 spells CASSPGTGGTEAFF. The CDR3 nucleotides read TGTGCCAGCTCACCAGGGACAGGGGGCACTGAAGCTTTCTTT.

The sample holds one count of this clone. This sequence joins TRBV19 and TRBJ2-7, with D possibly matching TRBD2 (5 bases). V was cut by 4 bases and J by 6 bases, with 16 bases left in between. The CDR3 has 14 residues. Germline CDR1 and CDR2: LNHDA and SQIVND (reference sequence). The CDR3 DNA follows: TGTGCCAGTAGTACTGGTGGACCAGCGGCCGAGCAGTACTTC. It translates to CASSTGGPAAEQYF.

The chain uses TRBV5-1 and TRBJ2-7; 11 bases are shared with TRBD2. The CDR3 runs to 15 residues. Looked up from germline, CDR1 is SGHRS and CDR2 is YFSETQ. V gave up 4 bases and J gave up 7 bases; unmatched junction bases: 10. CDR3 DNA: TGCGCCAGCAGCGATATAGCGGGAGGGCCGCAAGAGCAGTACTTC. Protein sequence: CASSDIAGGPQEQYF.

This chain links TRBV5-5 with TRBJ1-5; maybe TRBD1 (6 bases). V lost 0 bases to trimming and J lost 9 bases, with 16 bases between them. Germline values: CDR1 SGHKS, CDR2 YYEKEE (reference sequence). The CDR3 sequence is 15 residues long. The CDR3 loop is CASSLGLGGPVPQHF. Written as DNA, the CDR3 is TGTGCCAGCAGCTTGGGTCTAGGGGGGCCAGTGCCCCAGCATTTT.

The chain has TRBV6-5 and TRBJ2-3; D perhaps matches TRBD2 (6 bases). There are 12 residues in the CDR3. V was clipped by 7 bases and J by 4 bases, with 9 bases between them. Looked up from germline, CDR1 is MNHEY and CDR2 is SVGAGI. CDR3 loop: CASTGDADTQYF. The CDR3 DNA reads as TGTGCCAGCACGGGGGACGCAGATACGCAGTATTTT.